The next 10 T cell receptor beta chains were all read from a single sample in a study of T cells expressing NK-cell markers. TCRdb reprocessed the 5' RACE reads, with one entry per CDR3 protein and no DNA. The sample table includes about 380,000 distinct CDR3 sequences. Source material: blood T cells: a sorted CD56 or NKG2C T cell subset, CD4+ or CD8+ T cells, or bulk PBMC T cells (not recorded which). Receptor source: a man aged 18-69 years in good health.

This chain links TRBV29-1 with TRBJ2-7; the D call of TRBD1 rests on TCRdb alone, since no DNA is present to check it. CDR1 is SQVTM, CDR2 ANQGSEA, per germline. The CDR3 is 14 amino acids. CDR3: CSVAGQGVGIEQYF.

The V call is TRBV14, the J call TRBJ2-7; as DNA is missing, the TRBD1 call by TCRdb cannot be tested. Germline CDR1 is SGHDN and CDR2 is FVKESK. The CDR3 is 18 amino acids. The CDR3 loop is CASSQEGGAVSFREEQYF.

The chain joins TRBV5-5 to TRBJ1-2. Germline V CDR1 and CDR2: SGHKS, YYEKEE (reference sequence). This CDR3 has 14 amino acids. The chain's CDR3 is CASSLTDGHYGYTF.

CDR3 sequence: CASSRGGANHDTQYF. The chain has TRBV7-2 and TRBJ2-3; TCRdb reports TRBD2, a call that lacks DNA to check it against. In germline, CDR1 is SGHTA, CDR2 FQGNSA. This CDR3 has 15 residues. Filled out from reference TRBV7-2 and TRBJ2-3, the complete variable domain reads GAGVSQSPSNKVTEKGKDVELRCDPISGHTALYWYRQSLGQGLEFLIYFQGNSAPDKSGLPSDRFSAERTGGSVSTLTIQRTQQEDSAVYLCASSRGGANHDTQYFGPGTRLTVL.

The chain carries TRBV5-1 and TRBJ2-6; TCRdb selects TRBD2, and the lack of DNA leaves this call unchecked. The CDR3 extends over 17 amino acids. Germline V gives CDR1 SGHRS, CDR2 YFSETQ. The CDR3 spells CASSWDRAVSEANVLTF.

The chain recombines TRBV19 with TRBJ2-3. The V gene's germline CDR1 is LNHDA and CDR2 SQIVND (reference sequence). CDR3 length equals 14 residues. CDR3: CASSIGGYTDTQYF. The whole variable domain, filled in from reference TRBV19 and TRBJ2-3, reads DGGITQSPKYLFRKEGQNVTLSCEQNLNHDAMYWYRQDPGQGLRLIYYSQIVNDFQKGDIAEGYSVSREKKESFPLTVTSAQKNPTAFYLCASSIGGYTDTQYFGPGTRLTVL.

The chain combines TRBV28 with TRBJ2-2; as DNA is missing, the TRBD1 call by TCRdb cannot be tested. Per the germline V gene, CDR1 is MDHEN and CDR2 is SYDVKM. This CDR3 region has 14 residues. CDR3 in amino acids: CASFGVRAAGELFF. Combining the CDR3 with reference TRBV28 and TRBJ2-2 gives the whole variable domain DVKVTQSSRYLVKRTGEKVFLECVQDMDHENMFWYRQDPGLGLRLIYFSYDVKMKEKGDIPEGYSVSREKKERFSLILESASTNQTSMYLCASFGVRAAGELFFGEGSRLTVL.

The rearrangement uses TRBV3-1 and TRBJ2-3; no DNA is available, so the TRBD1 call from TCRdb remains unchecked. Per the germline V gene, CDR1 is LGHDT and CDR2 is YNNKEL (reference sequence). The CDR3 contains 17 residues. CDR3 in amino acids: CASSPGRWGYRTDTQYF.

CDR3 amino acids: CARSRSNTVQETQYF. This chain connects TRBV5-3 to TRBJ2-5. TRBV5-3 is designated an ORF whose function remains uncertain. This CDR3 region has 15 residues.

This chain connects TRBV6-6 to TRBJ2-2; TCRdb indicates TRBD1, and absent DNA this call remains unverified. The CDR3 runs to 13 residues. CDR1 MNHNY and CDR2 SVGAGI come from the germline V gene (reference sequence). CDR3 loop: CASTGPNTGELFF.